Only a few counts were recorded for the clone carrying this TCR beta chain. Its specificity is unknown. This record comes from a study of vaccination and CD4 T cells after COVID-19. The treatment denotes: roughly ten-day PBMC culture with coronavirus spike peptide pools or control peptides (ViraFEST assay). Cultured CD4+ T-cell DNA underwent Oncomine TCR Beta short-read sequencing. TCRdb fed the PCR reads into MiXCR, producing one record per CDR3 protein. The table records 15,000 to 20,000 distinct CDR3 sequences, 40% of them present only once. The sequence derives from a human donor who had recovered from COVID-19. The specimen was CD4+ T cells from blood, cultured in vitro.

CDR3 sequence (DNA): TGTGCCAGCAGCCCCGGGACAGCGAATTCACCCCTCCACTTT. Amino acids: CASSPGTANSPLHF. The chain carries TRBV7-9 and TRBJ1-6, with 7 nucleotides matching TRBD1. The J segment lost 7 bases and the V segment lost 5 bases, leaving 5 bases of the junction unmatched. The CDR3 length is 14 residues. Germline lookup yields CDR1 SEHNR and CDR2 FQNEAQ (reference sequence). Full variable domain (missing parts from reference TRBV7-9 and TRBJ1-6): DTGVSQNPRHKITKRGQNVTFRCDPISEHNRLYWYRQTLGQGPEFLTYFQNEAQLEKSRLLSDRFSAERPKGSFSTLEIQRTEQGDSAMYLCASSPGTANSPLHFGNGTRLTVT.